This entry concerns a single T cell receptor beta chain. The sample comes from a study of cytomegalovirus exposure and HLA in healthy donors. V trimming: 3 bases; J trimming: 4 bases; junction bases outside the gene matches: 5. Germline values: CDR1 MGHRA, CDR2 YSYEKL. This CDR3 has 16 amino acids. Sequencing used immunoSEQ multiplex PCR; TCRdb keeps in-frame clones, though not all of them. The data contain 150,000 to 200,000 clones, more than 70% of them singletons. V is TRBV4-1 and J is TRBJ2-2; 10 nucleotides line up with TRBD1. The sequence was obtained from a man younger than 40 in good health and CMV-seropositive. Sequencing was performed on PBMCs. The CDR3 region has the DNA TGCGCCAGCAGCCAGACAGGGGGCCGGGCCACCGGGGAGCTGTTTTTT. This gives the protein CASSQTGGRATGELFF.